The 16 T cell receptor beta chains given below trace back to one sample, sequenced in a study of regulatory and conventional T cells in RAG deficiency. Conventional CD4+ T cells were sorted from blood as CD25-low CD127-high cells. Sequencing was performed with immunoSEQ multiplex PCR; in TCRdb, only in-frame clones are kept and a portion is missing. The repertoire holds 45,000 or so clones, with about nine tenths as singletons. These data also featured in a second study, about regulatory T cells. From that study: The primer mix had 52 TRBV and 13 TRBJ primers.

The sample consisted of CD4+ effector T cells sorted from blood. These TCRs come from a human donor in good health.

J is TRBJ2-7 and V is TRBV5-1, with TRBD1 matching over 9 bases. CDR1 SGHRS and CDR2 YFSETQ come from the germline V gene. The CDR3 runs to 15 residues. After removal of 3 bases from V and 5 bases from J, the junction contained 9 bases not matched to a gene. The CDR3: CASSSGQGRVDEQYF. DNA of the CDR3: TGCGCCAGCAGCTCGGGACAGGGTAGAGTGGACGAGCAGTACTTC.

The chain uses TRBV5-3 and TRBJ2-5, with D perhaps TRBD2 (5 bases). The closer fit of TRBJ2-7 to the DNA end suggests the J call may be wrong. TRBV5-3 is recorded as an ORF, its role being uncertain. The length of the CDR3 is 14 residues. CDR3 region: CARSLGPGAYEQYF. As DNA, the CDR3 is TGTGCCAGAAGCTTGGGTCCCGGGGCCTACGAGCAGTACTTC.

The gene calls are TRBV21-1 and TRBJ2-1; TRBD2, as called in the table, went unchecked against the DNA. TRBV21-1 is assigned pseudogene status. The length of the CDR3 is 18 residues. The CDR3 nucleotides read TGTGCCAGCAGCAAATGGGGGTTTAGCGGGGTTTCCTACAATGAGCAGTTCTTC. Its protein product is CASSKWGFSGVSYNEQFF.

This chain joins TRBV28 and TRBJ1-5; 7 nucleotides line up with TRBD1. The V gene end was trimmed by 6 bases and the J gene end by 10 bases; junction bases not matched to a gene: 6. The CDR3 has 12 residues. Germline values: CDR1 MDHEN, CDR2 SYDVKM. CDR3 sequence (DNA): TGTGCCAGCAGCCAGGGGGGGCGACCCCAGCATTTT. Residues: CASSQGGRPQHF.

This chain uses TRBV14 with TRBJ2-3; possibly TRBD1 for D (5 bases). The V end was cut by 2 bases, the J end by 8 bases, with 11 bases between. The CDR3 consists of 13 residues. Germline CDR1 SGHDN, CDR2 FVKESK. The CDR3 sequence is CASSQSTQGTQYF. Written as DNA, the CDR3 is TGTGCCAGCAGCCAATCCACCCAGGGTACGCAGTATTTT.

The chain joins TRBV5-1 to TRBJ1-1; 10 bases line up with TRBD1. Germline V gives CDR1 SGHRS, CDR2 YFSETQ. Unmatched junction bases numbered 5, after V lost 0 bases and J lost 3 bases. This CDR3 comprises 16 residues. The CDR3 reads CASSLGTGGGDTEAFF. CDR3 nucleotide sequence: TGCGCCAGCAGCTTGGGGACAGGGGGTGGTGACACTGAAGCTTTCTTT.

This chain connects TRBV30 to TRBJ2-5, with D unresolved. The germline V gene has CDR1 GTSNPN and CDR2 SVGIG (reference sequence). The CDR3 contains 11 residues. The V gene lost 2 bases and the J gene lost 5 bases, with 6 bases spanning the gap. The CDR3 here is CAWSPSETQYF. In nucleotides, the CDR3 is TGTGCCTGGAGTCCCAGCGAGACCCAGTACTTC.

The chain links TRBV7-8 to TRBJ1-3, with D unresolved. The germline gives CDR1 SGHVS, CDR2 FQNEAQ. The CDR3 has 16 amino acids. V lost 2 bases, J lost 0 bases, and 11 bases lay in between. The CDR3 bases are TGTGCCAGCAGCTTAAGGGATGGGCCCTCTGGAAACACCATATATTTT. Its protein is CASSLRDGPSGNTIYF.

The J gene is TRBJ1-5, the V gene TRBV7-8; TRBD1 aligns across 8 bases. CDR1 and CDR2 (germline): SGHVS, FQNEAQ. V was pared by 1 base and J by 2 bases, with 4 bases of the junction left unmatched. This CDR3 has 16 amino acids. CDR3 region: CASSLGQGSGNQPQHF. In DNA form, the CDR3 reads TGTGCCAGCAGCTTAGGACAGGGGAGCGGCAATCAGCCCCAGCATTTT.

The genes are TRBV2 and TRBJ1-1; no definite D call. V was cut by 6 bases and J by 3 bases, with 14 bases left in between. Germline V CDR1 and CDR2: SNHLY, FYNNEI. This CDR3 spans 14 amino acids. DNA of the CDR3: TGTGCCAGCAGACCGAGGACCACCTACACTGAAGCTTTCTTT. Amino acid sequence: CASRPRTTYTEAFF. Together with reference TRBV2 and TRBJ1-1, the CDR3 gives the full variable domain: EPEVTQTPSHQVTQMGQEVILRCVPISNHLYFYWYRQILGQKVEFLVSFYNNEISEKSEIFDDQFSVERPDGSNFTLKIRSTKLEDSAMYFCASRPRTTYTEAFFGQGTRLTVV.

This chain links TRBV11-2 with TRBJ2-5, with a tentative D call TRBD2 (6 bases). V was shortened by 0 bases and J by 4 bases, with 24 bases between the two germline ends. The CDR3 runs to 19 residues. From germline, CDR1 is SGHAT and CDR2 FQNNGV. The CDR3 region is CASSLDLGAARESGETQYF. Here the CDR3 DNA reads TGTGCCAGCAGCTTAGATCTAGGAGCTGCCCGGGAGTCAGGAGAGACCCAGTACTTC.

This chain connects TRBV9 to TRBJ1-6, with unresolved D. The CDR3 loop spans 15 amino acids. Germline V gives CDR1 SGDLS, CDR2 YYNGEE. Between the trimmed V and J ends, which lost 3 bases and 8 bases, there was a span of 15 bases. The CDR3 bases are TGTGCCAGCAGCGCAGAGGGAGACGGTTATTCACCCCTCCACTTT. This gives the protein CASSAEGDGYSPLHF.

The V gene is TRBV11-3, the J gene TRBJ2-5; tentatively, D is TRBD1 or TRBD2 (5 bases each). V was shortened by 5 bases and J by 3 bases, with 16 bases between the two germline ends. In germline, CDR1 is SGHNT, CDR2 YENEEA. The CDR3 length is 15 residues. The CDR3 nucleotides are TGTGCCAGCAGCCCAAGGGGACGGACCGAAGAGACCCAGTACTTC. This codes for CASSPRGRTEETQYF.

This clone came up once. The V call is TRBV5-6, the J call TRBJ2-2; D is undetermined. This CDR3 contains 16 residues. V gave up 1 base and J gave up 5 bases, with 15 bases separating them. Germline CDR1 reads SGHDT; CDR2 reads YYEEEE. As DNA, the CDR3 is TGTGCCAGCAGCTTGTATGGTCGGACGAGTACCGGGGAGCTGTTTTTT. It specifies CASSLYGRTSTGELFF.

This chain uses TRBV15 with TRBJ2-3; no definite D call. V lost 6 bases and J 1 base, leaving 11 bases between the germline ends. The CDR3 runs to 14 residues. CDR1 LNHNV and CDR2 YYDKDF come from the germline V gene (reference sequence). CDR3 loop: CATRSGPRTDTQYF. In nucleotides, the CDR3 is TGTGCCACCAGATCCGGACCCCGCACAGATACGCAGTATTTT.

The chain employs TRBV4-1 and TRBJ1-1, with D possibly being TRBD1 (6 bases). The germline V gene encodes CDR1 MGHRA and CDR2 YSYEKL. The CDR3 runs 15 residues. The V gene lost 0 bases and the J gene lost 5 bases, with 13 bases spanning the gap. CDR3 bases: TGCGCCAGCAGCCAAGATAGGGGGGTTAATACTGAAGCTTTCTTT. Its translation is CASSQDRGVNTEAFF.